This entry features one T cell receptor (beta chain) sequence. Its specific antigen is unknown. It has no much larger one-base neighbor in the sample; base qualities were not kept. This record comes from a study of beta chain features in type 1 diabetes (dated by TCRdb to about 2018). The study in broad terms: Mean age, gender distribution, total cell number and subset yield did not differ between patients and healthy donors. A total of some 110 million sorted cells were examined across all samples, and a strong correlation was observed between cell number per subset and RNA yield. The study compared the TCRB repertoires of sorted circulating CD4+ T cell subsets in recently diagnosed type 1 diabetes patients with those in matched healthy donors. Regulatory and stem cell-like memory subsets were obtained from only 8 patients and roughly 8 healthy donors, while naive and central memory subsets were obtained from all 30 or so donors. General findings and caveats noted by the study authors: Type 1 diabetes patients showed a moderate but significant shortening of TCRB CDR3 length in all four CD4+ subsets. Naive, central memory and regulatory TCRB repertoires appeared more similar among patients than among healthy donors. Shorter templates might be favored by PCR, yet because patient and control samples were amplified and corrected together, any such skew would affect both groups equally. Because cDNA rather than genomic DNA was sequenced, highly expressing activated cells could have been over-represented, although no difference in activation and CD3 levels was found between groups. Patients with type 1 diabetes made fewer insertions and deleted more nucleotides at VDJ recombination sites, implying thymic rearrangement abnormalities. Because small numbers of individuals were included in the HLA sub-analyses, any influence of HLA type on TCRB rearrangement was left unresolved.

Including the terminal cysteine and phenylalanine, the CDR3 comprises 17 residues. Kept here is only the CDR3 DNA, which spans 51 bases and is read in frame from base 1. Compared with germline, V lacks 4 bases and J lacks 5 bases; bases without a gene match: 8. The CDR1 and CDR2 encoded by the germline V gene (reference sequence) are SGHNT and YYREEE. The High Capacity cDNA Reverse Transcription Kit was used to reverse transcribe all of the isolated RNA, meaning that expressed TCRB transcripts were what got sequenced. Deep immunoSEQ sequencing was performed on naive, central memory and regulatory T cell samples, with an average of approximately 4 million total reads per sample. Sorted cells were lysed in RLT buffer and RNA was extracted with DNase-treated RNeasy Micro or Mini kits, depending on cell number. To prevent cross-contamination, every cell subset was processed on its own, while patient and healthy donor samples were processed together. TCRB sequences were amplified from cDNA with the immunoSEQ multiplex PCR, producing 87-bp fragments spanning the CDR3 region. The amplicons were sequenced using the Illumina HiSeq platform. Under the source paper's analysis protocol: Synthetic template baselines were used to correct PCR bias computationally, reads within Hamming distance 2 were collapsed, and singletons that could not be merged were discarded. By aligning reads against IMGT, V, D and J genes, CDR3 length, and insertions or deletions at six rearrangement sites were assigned. Clonotype counts were normalized to sorted cell number within each subset before computing true diversity and Gini coefficients with the tcR R package. The overlap coefficient, calculated on TCRB nucleotide sequences, was used to quantify repertoire sharing. Entries here come from immuneACCESS through TCRdb and include only in-frame sequences with V and J called. Some clones fail to appear in such tables; in the studies checked, an unresolved V gene covers under half of the shortfall, and the cause of the remainder is unknown. That table gives V, J and clone size, and the DNA gave D and trimming. A total of 130,000 to 150,000 clones appear in this sample, under 60% of them only once. The ten largest account for 0.35% to 0.45% of the sample.

A single peripheral blood draw of around 100 mL on average was collected from each donor into heparinised tubes. A BD FACSAria II was used to sort naive, central memory, regulatory and stem cell-like memory CD4+ T cells with a panel that included CD45RO, CCR7, CD25, CD127, CD95 and CD27. All sorted populations exceeded 95% purity. PBMCs were isolated right away by Lymphoprep density gradient centrifugation and were stained directly, without culture. Samples were stained and sorted in pairs, with one healthy donor and one patient per experiment, so that batch effects were minimized. This sequence uses TRBV5-4 and TRBJ2-3; TRBD2 agrees with 15 junctional bases. This TCR came from a man aged 18 to 35 in good health. The source material was Tregs from blood. This specimen's cell subset or site label, interpreted: regulatory CD4+ T cells. CDR3 reads: CASSEGLAGGILDTQYF. The DNA sequence reads TGTGCCAGCAGCGAGGGACTAGCGGGGGGTATCTTAGATACGCAGTATTTT.